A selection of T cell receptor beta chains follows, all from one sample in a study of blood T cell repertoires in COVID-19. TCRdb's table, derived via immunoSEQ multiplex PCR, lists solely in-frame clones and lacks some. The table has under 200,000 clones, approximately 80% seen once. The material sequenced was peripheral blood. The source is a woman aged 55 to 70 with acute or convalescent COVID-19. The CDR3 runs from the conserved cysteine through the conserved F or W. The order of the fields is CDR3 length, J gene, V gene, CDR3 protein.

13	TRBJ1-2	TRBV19	CASRTGVGYGYTF
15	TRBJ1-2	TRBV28	CASSLGDRDPYGYTF
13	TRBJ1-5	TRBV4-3	CASSQTRDQPQHF
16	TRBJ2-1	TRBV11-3	CASSLRGPPSYNEQFF
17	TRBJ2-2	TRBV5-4	CASSLGEGFVGTGELFF
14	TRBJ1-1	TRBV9	CASSVEAVGTEAFF
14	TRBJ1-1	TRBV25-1	CASRPGHPRTEAFF
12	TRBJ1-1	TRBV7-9	CASSLSDTEAFF
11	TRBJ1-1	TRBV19	CASSQNTEAFF
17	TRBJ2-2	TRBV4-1	CASTQGGGGWSTGELFF
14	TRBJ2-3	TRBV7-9	CARTALPHTDTQYF
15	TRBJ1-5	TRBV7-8	CASSRGSLGNQPQHF
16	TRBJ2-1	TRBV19	CASSPYRVGSYNEQFF
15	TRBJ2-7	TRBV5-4	CASSIGQGPQYEQYF
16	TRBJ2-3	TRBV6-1	CASSGGSGGAKDTQYF
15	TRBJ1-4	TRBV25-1	CASSDPGATNEKLFF